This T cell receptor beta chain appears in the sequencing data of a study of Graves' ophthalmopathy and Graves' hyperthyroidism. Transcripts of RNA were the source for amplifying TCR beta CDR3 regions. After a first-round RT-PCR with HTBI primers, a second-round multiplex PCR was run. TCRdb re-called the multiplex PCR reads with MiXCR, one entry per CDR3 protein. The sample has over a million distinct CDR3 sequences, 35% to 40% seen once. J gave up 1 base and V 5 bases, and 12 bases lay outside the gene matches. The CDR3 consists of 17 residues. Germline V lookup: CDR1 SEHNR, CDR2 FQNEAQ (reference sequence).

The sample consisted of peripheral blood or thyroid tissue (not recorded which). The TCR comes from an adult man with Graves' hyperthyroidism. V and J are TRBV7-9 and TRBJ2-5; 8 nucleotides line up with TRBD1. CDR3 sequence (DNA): TGTGCCAGCAGCACAGGGGGGCTAGATGGCCCCCAAGAGACCCAGTACTTC. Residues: CASSTGGLDGPQETQYF.